This T cell receptor beta chain derives from a study of graft-versus-host responses after intestinal transplantation. Study-wide context: Multivisceral, liver-intestinal, or isolated intestinal transplants were performed in recipients.

Regarding the study as a whole: The recipient marrow held GvH clones, and some of them showed up first in ileum or blood. Early post-transplant HvG declines showed an association with peak circulating GvH clone levels.

This table comes from immunoSEQ multiplex PCR, and its TCRdb copy is limited to in-frame clones, with some not included. The table lists about 90,000 clones, 94% of them singletons. About this clone: The antigen remains undetermined.

CDR1 is SGHNT and CDR2 is YENEEA in the germline V gene. The CDR3 is made up of 13 amino acids. V was trimmed by 0 bases and J by 5 bases, leaving 6 bases between them. The receptor's source is a human donor who was the organ donor for an intestinal transplant. Sequencing was performed on unstimulated CD4+ T cells sorted from spleen or lymph node cells, taken before transplant. This chain joins TRBV11-3 and TRBJ2-3; D unresolved. The CDR3, as DNA: TGTGCCAGCAGCTTAGAAGGTGGAGATACGCAGTATTTT. As protein: CASSLEGGDTQYF.